This TCR beta chain comes out of a study of cytotoxic CD8 clonotypes in ibrutinib-treated CLL. Libraries were prepared by immunoSEQ multiplex PCR; TCRdb keeps only in-frame clonotypes and omits some of them. The data show about 160,000 clones, 81% seen once. Study-wide findings and caveats: Private clonotypes, not public ones, expanded at ibrutinib response.

Regarding this clone: Its antigen is not identified.

Genomic DNA in a quantity of about 2.2 micrograms was derived from cryopreserved PBMCs for TCR beta libraries. CDR3 length equals 17 residues. Germline V CDR1 and CDR2: MDHEN, SYDVKM. Trimming left V 2 bases short and J 7 bases short, with 24 bases between. The source material was PBMCs, sampled after 12 months of ibrutinib treatment. The gene calls are TRBV28 and TRBJ2-7; D is perhaps TRBD1 (6 bases). The receptor was isolated from a human donor with chronic lymphocytic leukemia. The CDR3 DNA follows: TGTGCCAGCAGTTTACTGTCAGGGGCTGCCGAGACTGGGGAGCAGTACTTC. Translated, it gives CASSLLSGAAETGEQYF.